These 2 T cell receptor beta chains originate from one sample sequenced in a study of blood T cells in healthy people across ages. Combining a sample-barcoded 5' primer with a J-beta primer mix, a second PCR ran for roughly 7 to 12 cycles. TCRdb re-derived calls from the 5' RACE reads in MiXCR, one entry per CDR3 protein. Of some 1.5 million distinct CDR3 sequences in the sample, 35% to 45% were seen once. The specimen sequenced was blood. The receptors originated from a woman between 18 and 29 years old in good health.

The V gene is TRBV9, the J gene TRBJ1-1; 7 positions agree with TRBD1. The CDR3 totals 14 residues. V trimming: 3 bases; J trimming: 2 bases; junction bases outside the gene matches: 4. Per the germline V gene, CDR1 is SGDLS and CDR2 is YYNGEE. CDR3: CASSADRRNTEAFF. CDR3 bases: TGTGCCAGCAGCGCGGACAGGCGCAACACTGAAGCTTTCTTT. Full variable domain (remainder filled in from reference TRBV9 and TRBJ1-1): DSGVTQTPKHLITATGQRVTLRCSPRSGDLSVYWYQQSLDQGLQFLIQYYNGEERAKGNILERFSAQQFPDLHSELNLSSLELGDSALYFCASSADRRNTEAFFGQGTRLTVV.

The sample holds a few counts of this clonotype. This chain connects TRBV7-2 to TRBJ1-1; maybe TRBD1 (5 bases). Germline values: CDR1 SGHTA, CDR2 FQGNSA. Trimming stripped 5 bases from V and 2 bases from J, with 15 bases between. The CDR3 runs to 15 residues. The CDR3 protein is CASSRAGPHNTEAFF. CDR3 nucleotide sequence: TGTGCCAGCAGCCGAGCGGGGCCTCACAACACTGAAGCTTTCTTT.